Below are 4 T cell receptor beta chains sequenced from a single sample in a study of CD8+CD57+ T cells in acquired aplastic anemia. All patients picked for sequencing had shown, by flow cytometry, an expansion of CD8+CD57+ cells. Genomic DNA acted as the template from which TCR beta VDJ combination and CDR3 sequence profiling were carried out. TCRdb independently ran MiXCR on the reads; one entry per CDR3 protein. The sample comprises around 180,000 distinct CDR3 sequences, 45% to 60% of which are singletons, and under 15% rests with the top ten. Sequenced sample: sorted CD4+, CD8+, or CD8+CD57+ T cells (not recorded which) from PBMCs. The receptors were gathered from a human donor with aplastic anemia.

Many counts were recorded for this clonotype. The chain employs TRBV7-3 and TRBJ2-1; 8 nucleotides align to TRBD2. CDR1 is SGHTA and CDR2 is FQGTGA in the germline V gene. J gave up 3 bases and V 5 bases, and 6 bases lay outside the gene matches. CDR3 length equals 15 residues. The CDR3 spells CASSPRGGNYNEQFF. The CDR3 DNA follows: TGTGCCAGCAGCCCACGGGGGGGTAACTACAATGAGCAGTTCTTC.

This clonotype was counted many times. This chain joins TRBV20-1 and TRBJ1-5, with D perhaps matching TRBD1 (5 bases). The germline V gene has CDR1 DFQATT and CDR2 SNEGSKA (reference sequence). V dropped 5 bases and J dropped 4 bases, with 9 bases sitting between them. The CDR3 extends over 12 amino acids. CDR3 region: CSAQGPNQPQHF. In DNA form, the CDR3 reads TGCAGTGCTCAGGGACCAAATCAGCCCCAGCATTTT.

This clonotype appeared many times. The rearrangement links TRBV3-1 to TRBJ1-2; tentatively, D is TRBD1 (5 bases). This CDR3 has 14 amino acids. Germline V gives CDR1 LGHDT, CDR2 YNNKEL (reference sequence). Trimming took 1 base from V and 7 from J, leaving 13 bases between them. CDR3 sequence: CASSQGVRRGGYTF. Here the CDR3 DNA reads TGTGCCAGCAGCCAAGGTGTCAGGAGGGGTGGCTACACCTTC.

This sequence joins TRBV4-1 and TRBJ2-5, with unresolved D. Germline assignment: CDR1 MGHRA and CDR2 YSYEKL. CDR3 length equals 13 residues. Trimming shortened V by 0 bases and J by 7 bases, and 9 bases separated the two germline ends. CDR3 amino acids: CASSQDLDVTQYF. The CDR3 DNA follows: TGCGCCAGCAGCCAAGATTTGGATGTGACCCAGTACTTC.